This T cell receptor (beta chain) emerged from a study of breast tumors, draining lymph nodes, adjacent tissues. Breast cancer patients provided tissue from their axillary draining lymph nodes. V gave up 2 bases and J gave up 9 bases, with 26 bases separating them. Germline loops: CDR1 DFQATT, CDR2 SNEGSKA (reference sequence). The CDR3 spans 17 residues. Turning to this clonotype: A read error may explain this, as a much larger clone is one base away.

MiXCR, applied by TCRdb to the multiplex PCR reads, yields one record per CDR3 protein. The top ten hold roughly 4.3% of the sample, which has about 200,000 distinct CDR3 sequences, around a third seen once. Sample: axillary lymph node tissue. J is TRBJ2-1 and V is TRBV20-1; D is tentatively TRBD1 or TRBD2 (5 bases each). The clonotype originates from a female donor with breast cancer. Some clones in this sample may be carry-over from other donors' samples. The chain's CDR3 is CSARRAGGGARLIEQFF. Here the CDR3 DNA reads TGCAGTGCTAGACGAGCTGGGGGTGGGGCGCGACTAATTGAGCAGTTCTTC.